This T cell receptor (beta chain) was recovered during a study of a mutant IDH1 vaccine in newly diagnosed glioma. At the level of the study: There were about 60% males and roughly 38% females among treated patients, whose mean age was about 40 years. Study observations and caveats: Top-clonotype changes in peripheral T cells seemed unrelated to pseudoprogression.

As for this clone: Antigen specificity is unknown.

The time point here: baseline, week 1 (first vaccination visit). Described treatment: pre-vaccination baseline after standard-of-care therapy. Assay used: immunoSEQ multiplex PCR; TCRdb lists only in-frame clones, some missing. The sample lists about 50,000 clones; 75% to 90% were seen once. Germline CDR1 SGHAT, CDR2 FQDESV (reference sequence). Germline trimming cut 5 bases from V and 0 bases from J; bases unmatched to any gene: 4. The CDR3 contains 15 residues. This chain uses TRBV11-1 with TRBJ1-3, with 7 bases that match TRBD1. The material was PBMCs, obtained from a glioma patient treated with radiotherapy, temozolomide or both. The receptor's source is a middle-aged man with glioma. CDR3 region: CASSGQAISGNTIYF. CDR3 DNA sequence: TGTGCCAGCAGCGGACAGGCCATCTCTGGAAACACCATATATTTT. The whole variable domain, remainder taken from reference TRBV11-1 and TRBJ1-3, is EAEVAQSPRYKITEKSQAVAFWCDPISGHATLYWYRQILGQGPELLVQFQDESVVDDSQLPKDRFSAERLKGVDSTLKIQPAELGDSAMYLCASSGQAISGNTIYFGEGSWLTVV.